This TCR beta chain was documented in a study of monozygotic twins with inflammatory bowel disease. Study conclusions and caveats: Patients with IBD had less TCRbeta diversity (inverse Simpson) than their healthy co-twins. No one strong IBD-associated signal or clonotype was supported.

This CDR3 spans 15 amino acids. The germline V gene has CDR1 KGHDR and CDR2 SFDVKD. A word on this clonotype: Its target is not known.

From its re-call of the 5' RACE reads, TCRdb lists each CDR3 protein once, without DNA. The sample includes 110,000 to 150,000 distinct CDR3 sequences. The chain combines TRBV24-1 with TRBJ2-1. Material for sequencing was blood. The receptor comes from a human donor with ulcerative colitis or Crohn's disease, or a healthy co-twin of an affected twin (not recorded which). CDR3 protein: CATSDGRSRYNEQSF.